Here is one T cell receptor (beta chain) with its context. What this receptor recognizes is not known. No base quality values were provided; no much bigger clone lies one nucleotide off. TCRbeta CDR3 sequencing was performed on sorted unstimulated T cells and on proliferating T cells recovered from mixed lymphocyte reactions. Fresh whole blood from around 11 HLA-typed healthy donors was used to isolate PBMCs. This specimen belongs to a study of siplizumab effects on memory and regulatory T cells (dated by TCRdb to the late 2010s). Regarding the complete study: The effect of the anti-CD2 antibody siplizumab on alloreactive T-cell subsets was examined in allogeneic mixed lymphocyte reactions constructed from human PBMCs. The study at large found these results: The suppressive function of proliferating Tregs from siplizumab cultures was not functionally confirmed. Siplizumab significantly lowered the cumulative frequency of alloreactive sequences that could be traced to unstimulated CD4+ memory T cells. Greater diversity appeared to be present in unstimulated naive T cells than in memory T cells, and a substantial contribution to the alloresponse seemed to be made by naive cells. Of the alloreactive CD4+ clones that could be mapped, the Treg-derived share averaged about 63% with siplizumab compared with under 30% in control reactions. Because sequences at frequencies below about 10^-5 were poorly captured, only a minor fraction of alloreactive clones could be mapped back to unstimulated subsets. About 75-96% of proliferating CD4+ or CD8+ clones could not be given a naive or memory phenotype.

The CDR3 covers 13 residues, taking in both the cysteine and the phenylalanine. Solely the CDR3 DNA is kept, with 39 bases framed from the first base. Via the germline V gene, CDR1 is SNHLY and CDR2 FYNNEI. Trimming at the junction amounts to 7 bases on V and 0 bases on J, and the germline ends lie 7 bases apart. The library came from the immunoSEQ multiplex PCR assay. The deep sequencing platform assayed about 90,000 TCR templates per sample. Genomic DNA extracted from sorted T cells was used for TCRbeta CDR3 sequencing. Per the original workflow: The R programming language was used for clonal analysis of the TCRbeta CDR3 data. Alloreactive CD4+ and CD8+ clones were identified by comparing unstimulated samples to CFSE-low samples taken after the reaction. By matching sequences to the repertoires of sorted unstimulated Treg and non-Treg cells, each alloreactive CD4+ clone was assigned a regulatory or non-regulatory origin. The source is immuneACCESS, and TCRdb retained only in-frame sequences with V and J called. Part of the clones is not carried over; for the studies checked, unresolved V genes explain less than half of this, and the remainder is unexplained. V and J calls and clone size are as listed in that table; D and trimming were resolved from the DNA. This sample gives about 98,000 clones in total; 80% to 95% of them show up just once. Together, the top ten hold 0.85% to 1.3% of the sample.

The source material was CD4+ T cells sorted from blood. The V gene is TRBV2 and the J gene is TRBJ2-1, with the D gene tentatively TRBD1 or TRBD2, based on 6 matching bases in each. The TCR was taken from a human donor in good health. The CDR3 region: CASTGASYNEQFF. The base sequence is TGTGCCAGCACGGGGGCCTCCTACAATGAGCAGTTCTTC.